This T cell receptor (beta chain) was identified in a study of blood T cell repertoires in COVID-19. Study overall: Collection of acute and convalescent COVID-19 samples took place in the United States, Italy and Spain. PBMCs, B-cell-depleted T cells, or T cells were the source of the cDNA or gDNA that made up the material.

Study processing details: Amplifying reference gene primers gave estimates of nucleated cell counts. Sequenced by immunoSEQ multiplex PCR; TCRdb stores in-frame clones only, minus some. Clone size and V and J calls were adopted from that table, with D and trimming inferred from the DNA. The repertoire consists of almost 500,000 clones, with 80% to 90% occurring once and the leading ten covering under 9.5%. Participant-reported clinical history was the basis for cohort assignment. The germline V gene has CDR1 SGHAT and CDR2 FQNNGV. Trimming removed 11 bases from V and 0 bases from J, with 8 bases in between. The CDR3 extends over 13 amino acids.

Sequencing was carried out using PBMCs or T cells enriched from blood (not recorded which). This clonotype was sampled from a woman aged 60-75 years who had recovered from COVID-19. The rearrangement joins TRBV11-2 to TRBJ1-6; tentative D call: TRBD1 (5 bases). CDR3 coding DNA: TGTGCCGTGGGGGGCTCCTATAATTCACCCCTCCACTTT. It encodes CAVGGSYNSPLHF.